These 10 T cell receptor beta chains came from one sample sequenced in a study of blood T cells in healthy people across ages. A J-beta primer mix and a sample-barcoded 5' primer were used in a second PCR of about 7 to 12 cycles. TCRdb called the 5' RACE reads again in MiXCR, with one record for every CDR3 protein. Among hundreds of thousands of distinct CDR3 sequences listed, roughly 25% were seen once. A further study also used this sample, focusing on T cells of mothers and their children.

Sequencing input: blood. Every receptor here comes from a boy aged 10-17 years in good health.

Concerning this clonotype: Mismatch with germline at one junction end may stem from a read error. This sequence joins TRBV7-2 and TRBJ1-4; D unresolved. Germline V gives CDR1 SGHTA, CDR2 FQGNSA. The CDR3 length is 16 residues. The CDR3 reads CASSPLRTGTNQKLFF. The CDR3 bases are TGTGCCAGCAGCCCACTCCGGACGGGTACTAATCAAAAACTGTTTTTT.

This clonotype has just a few counts. V and J are TRBV27 and TRBJ2-1, with 10 bases identical to TRBD2. Germline V gene data show CDR1 as MNHEY and CDR2 as SMNVEV (reference sequence). This CDR3 contains 15 residues. The trim removed 3 bases at V and 7 bases at J, leaving 6 bases unmatched. CDR3 sequence (DNA): TGTGCCAGCAGTTTTGGGACTAGCGACTCGAATGAGCAGTTCTTC. Translated: CASSFGTSDSNEQFF.

This clonotype appeared a few times. In nucleotides, the CDR3 is TGTGCCAGCAGAGATACCGGGGCTAGCCTAGAGACCCAGTACTTC. Translated: CASRDTGASLETQYF. This chain joins TRBV12-3 or TRBV12-4 and TRBJ2-5, with D possibly being TRBD1 or TRBD2 (5 bases each). V shed 6 bases and J shed 4 bases, with 18 bases lying between them. The CDR3 extends over 15 amino acids.

The gene calls are TRBV12-3 or TRBV12-4 and TRBJ1-2; D is undetermined. Trimming took 5 bases from V and 4 from J, leaving 14 bases between them. The CDR3 length is 14 residues. The CDR3 nucleotides read TGTGCCAGCAGTAAGGCAGGCACAACCTATGGCTACACCTTC. As protein: CASSKAGTTYGYTF.

This clonotype turned up a few times. The chain joins TRBV20-1 to TRBJ2-7; D is ambiguous. Trimming removed 1 base from V and 0 bases from J, with 7 bases in between. The V gene's germline CDR1 is DFQATT and CDR2 SNEGSKA (reference sequence). The CDR3 is 13 amino acids. The CDR3 DNA sequence: TGCAGTGCTAGAGGACCGTACTCCTACGAGCAGTACTTC. This gives the protein CSARGPYSYEQYF.

The rearrangement uses TRBV7-8 and TRBJ2-3, with D perhaps TRBD1 (6 bases). V lost 2 bases to trimming and J lost 0 bases, with 12 bases between them. CDR1 SGHVS and CDR2 FQNEAQ come from the germline V gene. The CDR3 covers 16 residues. CDR3 bases: TGTGCCAGCAGCTTAAGCTCGGACAGAAGCACAGATACGCAGTATTTT. It translates to CASSLSSDRSTDTQYF.

This clonotype turned up a few times. This chain joins TRBV11-3 and TRBJ2-1; 8 bases fit TRBD2. Trimming at V came to 6 bases and at J to 3 bases, leaving 4 bases not matched to a gene. In germline, CDR1 is SGHNT, CDR2 YENEEA. The CDR3 covers 14 residues. This CDR3 reads CASSAREGYNEQFF. The CDR3 region has the DNA TGTGCCAGCAGTGCTCGGGAGGGCTACAATGAGCAGTTCTTC.

This clonotype showed up just a few times. V gene TRBV29-1 combines with J gene TRBJ1-2; D is perhaps TRBD1 (6 bases). Per germline, CDR1 SQVTM and CDR2 ANQGSEA. The V end lost 6 bases, the J end lost 2 bases, and 19 bases lay between the germline ends. The CDR3 runs to 15 residues. The CDR3 protein is CSVAGRGEANYGYTF. The CDR3 DNA follows: TGCAGCGTGGCAGGGAGGGGGGAAGCCAACTATGGCTACACCTTC.

V is TRBV7-2 and J is TRBJ2-5; TRBD2 matches 13 bases. Looked up from germline, CDR1 is SGHTA and CDR2 is FQGNSA. CDR3 length equals 16 residues. Trimming took 1 base from V and 7 from J; bases not matched to a gene: 6. In DNA form, the CDR3 reads TGTGCCAGCAGCTTAGACACTAGCGGGGGGGCGGGGACCCAGTACTTC. Protein: CASSLDTSGGAGTQYF.

The chain recombines TRBV2 with TRBJ2-5; the match to TRBD1 covers 8 bases. CDR1 and CDR2 from the germline V gene are SNHLY and FYNNEI. The CDR3 has 16 amino acids. Unmatched junction bases numbered 6, after V lost 0 bases and J lost 3 bases. DNA of the CDR3: TGTGCCAGCAGTGAAGCTAGGACAGGGATTGAAGAGACCCAGTACTTC. Amino acid sequence: CASSEARTGIEETQYF.